This paragraph reports one T cell receptor (beta chain). This clonotype was seen many times. This receptor's antigen is unknown. Base qualities are not at hand, and no much larger clone is one base apart. The sample's time point label, decoded: newly diagnosed GD, antithyroid drugs for less than 3 months. For both TCR sequencing and RNA sequencing, RNA was extracted from PBMCs using TRIzol. The diagnosis of Graves' disease was made according to American Thyroid Association guidelines. Recruitment of patients was carried out at an endocrinology department in Xi'an, China. Each patient gave roughly 8.4 milliliters of peripheral blood, collected in an EDTA anticoagulant tube. Ficoll Paque Plus density gradient separation was used to isolate PBMCs, and no further T cell sorting was performed. RNA quality was checked with an Agilent 2100 Bioanalyzer and agarose gel, and concentration with a NanoDrop 2000.

These data originate in a study of regulatory T cells in long-lasting Graves disease (dated by TCRdb to about 2021). The study in broad terms: Antithyroid drugs had been taken for less than 3 months by newly diagnosed Graves' disease patients. A total of around 35 samples were covered by TCR sequencing, comprising around 13 persistent and some 20 newly diagnosed Graves' disease patients. Persistent Graves' disease patients were compared with newly diagnosed Graves' disease patients by peripheral blood TCR sequencing and RNA sequencing. The study was registered as a clinical trial and conducted in China.

Beyond this particular receptor, the publication reports: Sequencing and analysis were restricted to the TCR beta chain. Persistent patients shared more public clonotypes among themselves (2,741) than newly diagnosed patients did (more than 950). TRBV28, TRBJ1-2 and TRBJ2-5 were preferentially used in persistent disease, while TRBV20-1 and TRBJ2-1 were favored in newly diagnosed disease. The small sample size was acknowledged by the authors as a limitation that may reduce accuracy. Compared with newly diagnosed patients, patients with persistent Graves' disease had lower TCR Shannon entropy and fewer highly expanded clones, which suggests clonal expansion. Peripheral blood alone was examined, since thyroid tissue, which constituted the primary lesion, could not be accessed.

CDR1 is given as SGDLS and CDR2 as YYNGEE, both from the germline V gene. The germline V end is reduced by 4 bases and the J end by 7 bases; junction bases left unmatched: 12. Taken from cysteine to phenylalanine, the CDR3 has 16 residues. Only the CDR3 part of the read is kept: 48 bases, read in frame from the first base. The library relied on multiplex PCR. Sequenced using an Illumina HiSeq 4000. CDR3 regions were amplified by Arm-PCR with iRepertoire HTBI primers to construct TCR beta libraries. PCR products were gel purified before sequencing. In the source study's methods: Across samples, 62 TRBV and 13 to 15 TRBJ segments were identified and used for gene usage analysis of CDR3 amino acid clonotypes. Filtered high-quality paired reads were merged into contigs using COPE and FqMerger. Contigs were aligned with BLAST to IMGT TRBV, TRBD and TRBJ reference genes, and CDR3 was defined per IMGT. Clonotypes above 0.1% frequency were classified as highly expanded clones. Shannon entropy was used to measure repertoire diversity, and the Gini coefficient was used to measure V-J evenness. Public clonotypes were defined as clonotypes shared by more than one individual. TCRdb handled the public reads itself, with Q25 trimming in fastp and clone calling in MiXCR, and kept productive beta chains. Each entry merges the rows of one CDR3 protein and shows their most common DNA and genes. TCRdb, rather than the study authors, made the V and J calls. Within this sample are approximately 230,000 distinct CDR3 sequences, with about 18% of them counted one time only. Approximately 20% of the sample belongs to the ten largest clones.

The sequence was obtained from a female donor with Graves disease. The sequencing here drew on peripheral blood mononuclear cells (PBMCs), taken at new diagnosis, from a patient treated with antithyroid drugs. This chain joins TRBV9 to TRBJ2-5, with 11 bases matching TRBD2. The CDR3 protein sequence reads: CASSPGTSGGSGTQYF. The DNA sequence is given as TGTGCCAGCAGCCCAGGGACTAGCGGTGGGAGTGGGACCCAGTACTTC. This CDR3, with the reference TRBV9 and TRBJ2-5 proteins standing in past its ends, gives the full variable domain DSGVTQTPKHLITATGQRVTLRCSPRSGDLSVYWYQQSLDQGLQFLIQYYNGEERAKGNILERFSAQQFPDLHSELNLSSLELGDSALYFCASSPGTSGGSGTQYFGPGTRLLVL.